The source of this TCR beta chain is a study of cytotoxic CD8 clonotypes in ibrutinib-treated CLL. Clones were sequenced by immunoSEQ multiplex PCR, and TCRdb holds only the in-frame ones, with some missing. This table holds about 300,000 clones, approximately 76% found once. Trimming shortened V by 6 bases and J by 5 bases, and 17 bases separated the two germline ends. Germline loops: CDR1 SGHDT, CDR2 YYEEEE. This CDR3 comprises 14 residues. Study findings and constraints: In sustained-remission versus progressing patients, sampling times differed. Baseline clonality exceeded age-matched healthy donors and tracked circulating CD8+ T-cell counts. Clonality increased with ibrutinib response but returned toward baseline at progression.

Comment on this clone: Its cognate antigen is unknown.

Genomic DNA for TCR beta libraries, around 2.1 micrograms, came from cryopreserved PBMCs. J is TRBJ1-2 and V is TRBV5-6, with D tentatively TRBD1 (5 bases). This sample comprised PBMCs, obtained at disease progression, from a patient treated with ibrutinib. The receptor was isolated from a human donor with chronic lymphocytic leukemia. The CDR3 coding sequence is TGTGCCAGCAACGATCCGGGACTGCTATATGGCTACACCTTC. Its translation: CASNDPGLLYGYTF.